This T cell receptor (beta chain) was sequenced in a study of blood T cell repertoires in COVID-19. Turning to the study itself: From T cells, B-cell-depleted T cells, or PBMCs came the material, which was cDNA or gDNA.

Participant ages covered about 18 to 89 years across 24 US areas. The study assigned cohorts using participant-reported clinical history. As originally analysed: Estimation of nucleated cell counts relied on the amplification of reference gene primers. The method was immunoSEQ multiplex PCR; TCRdb's version includes in-frame clones alone and lacks a portion of them. V and J calls plus clone size are reproduced from that table; the DNA served to infer D and trimming. The table lists under 350,000 clones, around 86% of them singletons. Regarding this clone: Germline and junction disagree at one end, which may indicate a read error.

The CDR3 runs to 16 residues. CDR1 is SSHAT and CDR2 is FNYEAQ in the germline V gene (reference sequence). The sequencing sample was made of PBMCs or T cells enriched from blood (not recorded which). J is TRBJ2-3 and V is TRBV7-7; TRBD2 matches 7 bases. The TCR originated in a woman in her thirties or forties with acute COVID-19. In nucleotides, the CDR3 is TGTGCTAGCAGCTTAGTCGCGGGAGCAAGCACAGATACGCAGTATTTT. Translation: CASSLVAGASTDTQYF.